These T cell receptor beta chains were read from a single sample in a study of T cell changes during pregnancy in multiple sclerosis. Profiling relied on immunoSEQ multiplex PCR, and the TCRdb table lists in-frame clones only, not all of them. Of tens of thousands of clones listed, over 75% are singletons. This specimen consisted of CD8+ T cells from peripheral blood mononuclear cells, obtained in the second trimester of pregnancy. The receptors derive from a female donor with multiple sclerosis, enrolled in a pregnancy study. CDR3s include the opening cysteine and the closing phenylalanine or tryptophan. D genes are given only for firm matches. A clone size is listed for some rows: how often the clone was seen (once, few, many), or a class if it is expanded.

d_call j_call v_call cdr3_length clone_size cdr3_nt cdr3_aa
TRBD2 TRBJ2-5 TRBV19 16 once TGTGCCAGTAGTTCAATAGCGGGAGAACCCCAAGAGACCCAGTACTTC CASSSIAGEPQETQYF
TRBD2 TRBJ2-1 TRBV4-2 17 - TGTGCCAGCAGCCAAGAAGGCCTAGCGGGAGGGGTAAATGAGCAGTTCTTC CASSQEGLAGGVNEQFF
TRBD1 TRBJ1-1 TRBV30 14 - TGTGCCTGGACCCGGGGCAGGGGGAGCACTGAAGCTTTCTTT CAWTRGRGSTEAFF
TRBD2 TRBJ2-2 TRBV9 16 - TGTGCCAGCGGCGACCGACTAGCGGGTTTCACCGGGGAGCTGTTTTTT CASGDRLAGFTGELFF
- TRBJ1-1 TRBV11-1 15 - TGTGCCAGCAGCTTGGACAGCCTGTTGGGCACTGAAGCTTTCTTT CASSLDSLLGTEAFF
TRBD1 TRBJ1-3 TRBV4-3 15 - TGCGCCAGCAGCCAAGGACAGGGGACTGGAAACACCATATATTTT CASSQGQGTGNTIYF
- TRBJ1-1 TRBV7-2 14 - TGTGCCAGCAGCCCGTCACAGCCGAACACTGAAGCTTTCTTT CASSPSQPNTEAFF
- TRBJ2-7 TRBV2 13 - TGTGCCAGCAGTGGACTAGGGGCCGTCGAGCAGTACTTC CASSGLGAVEQYF
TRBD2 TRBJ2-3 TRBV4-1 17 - TGCGCCAGCAGCCAAGAAGGACTTAGCGGGAGGGCAGATACGCAGTATTTT CASSQEGLSGRADTQYF
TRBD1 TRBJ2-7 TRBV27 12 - TGTGCCAGCTATACAGGGGTGGGGGAGCAGTACTTC CASYTGVGEQYF
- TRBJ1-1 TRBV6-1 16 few TGTGCCAGCAGTGCTCGGGGAGGGACACCGAACACTGAAGCTTTCTTT CASSARGGTPNTEAFF
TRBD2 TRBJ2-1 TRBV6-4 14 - TGTGCCAGCAGTGGGACTAGCGGGAGCAATGAGCAGTTCTTC CASSGTSGSNEQFF
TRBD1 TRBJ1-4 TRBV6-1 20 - TGTGCCAGCAGTGAAAGGGGGACAGGGTTTTTGGGGGCAACTAATGAAAAACTGTTTTTT CASSERGTGFLGATNEKLFF
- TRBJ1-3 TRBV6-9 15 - TGTGCCAGCAGTTATCTAGGGGGGGTCGGAAACACCATATATTTT CASSYLGGVGNTIYF
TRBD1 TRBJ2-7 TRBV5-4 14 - TGTGCCACCAACGGACAGGGAAGAACTGACGAGCAGTACTTC CATNGQGRTDEQYF
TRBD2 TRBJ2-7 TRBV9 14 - TGTGCCAGCAGCGTAGGCCTAGCGGCTTACGAGCAGTACTTC CASSVGLAAYEQYF
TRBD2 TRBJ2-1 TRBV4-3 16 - TGCGCCAGCAGCCTCCAAACTAGCGGGAGCTACAATGAGCAGTTCTTC CASSLQTSGSYNEQFF
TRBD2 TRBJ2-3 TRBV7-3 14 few TGTGCCAGCAGCCCTAGCGGGAGCACAGATACGCAGTATTTT CASSPSGSTDTQYF
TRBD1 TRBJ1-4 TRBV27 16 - TGTGCCAGCAGCACCCGACAGGGGATCTCGTCCGAAAAACTGTTTTTT CASSTRQGISSEKLFF
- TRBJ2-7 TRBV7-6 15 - TGTGCCAGCAGCAATCAGGGTGACAGCTCCTACGAGCAGTACTTC CASSNQGDSSYEQYF
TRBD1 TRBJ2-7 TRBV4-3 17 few TGCGCCAGCAGCCAAGTAGTTGACAGGGCCTCCTCCTACGAGCAGTACTTC CASSQVVDRASSYEQYF
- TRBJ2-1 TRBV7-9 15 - TGTGCCAGCAGCTTAGAGGCAGCATACAGCAATGAGCAGTTCTTC CASSLEAAYSNEQFF
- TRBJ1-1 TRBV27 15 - TGTGCCAGCAGCGCCTCGGGTGCCGGGAACACTGAAGCTTTCTTT CASSASGAGNTEAFF
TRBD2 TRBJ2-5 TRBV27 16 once TGTGCCAGCAGGAGCTGGACTAGCGGGAACGGAGAGACCCAGTACTTC CASRSWTSGNGETQYF
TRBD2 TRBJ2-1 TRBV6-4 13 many TGTGCCAGCGGCGCGGGAGCGGTAAATGAGCAGTTCTTC CASGAGAVNEQFF
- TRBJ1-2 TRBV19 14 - TGTGCCAGTAGTATAGTAGAGGAAAACTATGGCTACACCTTC CASSIVEENYGYTF
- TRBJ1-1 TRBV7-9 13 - TGTGCCAGCAGCTTTCCCGGGGGCACTGAAGCTTTCTTT CASSFPGGTEAFF
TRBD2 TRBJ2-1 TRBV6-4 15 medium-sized TGTGCCAGCAGTGACTCGACCAGCGGGAGCAATGAGCAGTTCTTC CASSDSTSGSNEQFF
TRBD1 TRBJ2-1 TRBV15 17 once TGTGCCACCAGCGAAGACCTCGACAGGGGTGCCTACAATGAGCAGTTCTTC CATSEDLDRGAYNEQFF
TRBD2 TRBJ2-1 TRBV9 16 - TGTGCCAGCAGCGCCCTTGGAGCGGGAACCTACAATGAGCAGTTCTTC CASSALGAGTYNEQFF
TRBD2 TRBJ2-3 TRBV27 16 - TGTGCCAGCAGTTTAGGGACTAGCGGGAACACAGATACGCAGTATTTT CASSLGTSGNTDTQYF
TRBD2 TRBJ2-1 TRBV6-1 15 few TGTGCCAGCAGTGAAGGGACTAGCGGGAGCAATGAGCAGTTCTTC CASSEGTSGSNEQFF
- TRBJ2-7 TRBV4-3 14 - TGCGCCAGCAGCCAAGGTCAATCGGGCTACGAGCAGTACTTC CASSQGQSGYEQYF
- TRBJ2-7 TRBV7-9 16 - TGTGCCAGCAGCCCCTTACAGGGTCCCAGCTCCTACGAGCAGTACTTC CASSPLQGPSSYEQYF
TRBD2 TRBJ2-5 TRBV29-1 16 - TGCAGCGTTGAAGGGGGAACGGGACTAGTCCGGGAGACCCAGTACTTC CSVEGGTGLVRETQYF
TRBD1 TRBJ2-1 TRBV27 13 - TGTGCCAGCAGAGACAGGGGGCTGGATGAGCAGTTCTTC CASRDRGLDEQFF
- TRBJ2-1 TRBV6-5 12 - TGTGCCAGCAGCCCGGGCTACAATGAGCAGTTCTTC CASSPGYNEQFF
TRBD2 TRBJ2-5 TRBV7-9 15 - TGTGCCAGCAGCGTATTAGCGGGAGAAGGAGAGACCCAGTACTTC CASSVLAGEGETQYF
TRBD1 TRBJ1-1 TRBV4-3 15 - TGCGCCAGCAGCCCGGACAGGGTTGTGGACACTGAAGCTTTCTTT CASSPDRVVDTEAFF
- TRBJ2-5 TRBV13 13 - TGTGCCAGCAGCTTAGGTGGCTTAGAGACCCAGTACTTC CASSLGGLETQYF
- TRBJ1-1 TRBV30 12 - TGTGCCTGGACAGGGGCATCCACTGAAGCTTTCTTT CAWTGASTEAFF
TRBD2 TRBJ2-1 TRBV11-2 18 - TGTGCCAGCAGCTCCAGGAGGGCTAGCGGGAGATTTAACAATGAGCAGTTCTTC CASSSRRASGRFNNEQFF
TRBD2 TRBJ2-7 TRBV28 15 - TGTGCCAGCAGTTCGACGCGGGAGACTCAGGACGAGCAGTACTTC CASSSTRETQDEQYF
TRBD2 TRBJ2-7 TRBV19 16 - TGTGCCAGTAGTCCTAGCGGGAGTAATAAGGTATACGAGCAGTACTTC CASSPSGSNKVYEQYF
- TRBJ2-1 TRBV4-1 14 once TGCGCCAGCAGCCAAGAGGCCAGGAACGATGAGCAGTTCTTC CASSQEARNDEQFF
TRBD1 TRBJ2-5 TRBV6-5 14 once TGTGCCAGCAGTCTTGGACAGGGGAAGGAGACCCAGTACTTC CASSLGQGKETQYF
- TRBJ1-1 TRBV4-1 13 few TGCGCCAGCAGCCTGGACTTGAACACTGAAGCTTTCTTT CASSLDLNTEAFF
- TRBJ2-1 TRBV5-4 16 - TGTGCCAGCAGCCCGACCGGGACTCGCAACTACAATGAGCAGTTCTTC CASSPTGTRNYNEQFF
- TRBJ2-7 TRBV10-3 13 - TGTGCCATCAGAGAAAGTCGCGGCTACGAGCAGTACTTC CAIRESRGYEQYF
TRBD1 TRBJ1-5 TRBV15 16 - TGTGCCACCAGCAACCGGGACAGTGCTTCCAATCAGCCCCAGCATTTT CATSNRDSASNQPQHF
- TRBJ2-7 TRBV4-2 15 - TGTGCCAGCAGCCAAGAAGGAAGCGGCTCCTACGAGCAGTACTTC CASSQEGSGSYEQYF
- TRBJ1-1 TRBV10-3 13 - TGTGCCATCAGACTAGACGGTCTTGTAGAAGCTTTCTTT CAIRLDGLVEAFF
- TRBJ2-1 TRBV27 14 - TGTGCCAGCAGTTTATACAACCACTACAATGAGCAGTTCTTC CASSLYNHYNEQFF
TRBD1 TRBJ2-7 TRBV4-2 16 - TGTGCCAGCAGCCAAGCTGGGAGACAGGGGGCAGTTGAGCAGTACTTC CASSQAGRQGAVEQYF
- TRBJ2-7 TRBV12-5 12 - TGTGCTAGTGATTCAGGAGGTTACGAGCAGTACTTC CASDSGGYEQYF
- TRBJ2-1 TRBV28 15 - TGTGCCAGCAGTTTACAGGGTCCTATTTACAATGAGCAGTTCTTC CASSLQGPIYNEQFF
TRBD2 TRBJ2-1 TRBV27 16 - TGTGCCAGCAGTTCGCTAGCGGGAGGAGTGTCGGATGAGCAGTTCTTC CASSSLAGGVSDEQFF
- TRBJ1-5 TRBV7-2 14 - TGTGCCAGCAGCTTAGGAGGGTACAATCAGCCCCAGCATTTT CASSLGGYNQPQHF
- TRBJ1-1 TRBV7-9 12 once TGTGCCAGCAGCTTAGTGAGTCCTGAAGCTTTCTTT CASSLVSPEAFF